This record covers a single T cell receptor (beta chain). The antigen remains unidentified. The data stem from a study of beta chain features in type 1 diabetes. The CDR3 has 16 amino acids. Germline V gene lookup returns CDR1 GTSNPN and CDR2 SVGIG (reference sequence). V was clipped by 2 bases and J by 5 bases; unmatched bases: 15. Every isolated RNA sample was fully reverse transcribed, so sequencing captured expressed TCRB transcripts. Data came from immunoSEQ multiplex PCR; TCRdb stores just in-frame clones and leaves some out. The data contain 450,000 to 600,000 clones, 25% to 35% of them singletons. Study findings and constraints: Junctions at VDJ sites from type 1 diabetes patients had fewer insertions and more deletions. Any HLA type influence on TCRB rearrangement was left unresolved here.

Sequencing was performed on naive CD4+ T cells from blood. The chain carries TRBV30 and TRBJ2-7; the match to TRBD2 covers 7 bases. The sequence derives from a man aged 18-30 years in good health. The CDR3 spells CAWSLMGGNLGDEQYF. CDR3 coding DNA: TGTGCCTGGAGTTTAATGGGAGGGAACCTAGGGGACGAGCAGTACTTC.